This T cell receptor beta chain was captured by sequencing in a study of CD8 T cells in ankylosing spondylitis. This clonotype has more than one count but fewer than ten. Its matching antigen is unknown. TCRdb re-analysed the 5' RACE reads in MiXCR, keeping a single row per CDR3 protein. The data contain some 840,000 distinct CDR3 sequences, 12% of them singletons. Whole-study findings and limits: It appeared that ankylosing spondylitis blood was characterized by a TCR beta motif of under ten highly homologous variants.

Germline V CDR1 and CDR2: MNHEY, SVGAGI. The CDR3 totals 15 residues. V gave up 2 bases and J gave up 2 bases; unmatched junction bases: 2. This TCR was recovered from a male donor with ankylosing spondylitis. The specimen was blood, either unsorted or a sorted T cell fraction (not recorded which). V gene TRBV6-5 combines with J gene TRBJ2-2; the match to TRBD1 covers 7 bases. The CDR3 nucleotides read TGTGCCAGCAGTTACAGGGGGCGAAACACCGGGGAGCTGTTTTTT. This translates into CASSYRGRNTGELFF.